Below, 18 T cell receptor beta chains from the same sample are listed, as sequenced in a study of blood T cell repertoires in COVID-19. This table comes from immunoSEQ multiplex PCR, and its TCRdb copy is limited to in-frame clones, with some not included. The data show around 130,000 clones, with approximately 85% seen just once and around 4.1% held by the top ten. Sequencing was performed on peripheral blood. The receptors stem from a human donor in a cohort sampled during active COVID-19.

On this clone: An end of the junction differs from the germline gene, which may be a read error. This chain links TRBV5-1 with TRBJ2-1, with 13 bases identical to TRBD2. Germline lookup yields CDR1 SGHRS and CDR2 YFSETQ. This CDR3 has 15 residues. The chain's CDR3 is CASSLSPGLAGSWIF. The CDR3 bases are TGCGCCAGCAGCCTTTCCCCGGGACTAGCGGGATCGTGGATCTTC.

This clone came up once. V usage is TRBV12-5 and J usage is TRBJ1-1; D remains ambiguous. Germline V gene lookup returns CDR1 LGHNT and CDR2 FRNRAP. This CDR3 comprises 11 residues. V lost 7 bases, J lost 2 bases, and 5 bases lay in between. The CDR3 is CASAPNTEAFF. The CDR3 DNA sequence: TGTGCTAGTGCCCCTAACACTGAAGCTTTCTTT.

The J gene is TRBJ2-7, the V gene TRBV5-6; 9 bases are shared with TRBD1. The CDR3 has 15 residues. Germline values: CDR1 SGHDT, CDR2 YYEEEE. V shed 2 bases, J shed 9 bases, and the junction held 12 bases outside the gene matches. The CDR3 DNA is TGTGCCAGCAGCTTTTCCGGGACAGGGAGTAATGGGCAGTACTTC. Its translation is CASSFSGTGSNGQYF.

V is TRBV5-4 and J is TRBJ1-4; TRBD1 matches at 7 bases. The CDR3 spans 15 residues. The trim removed 4 bases at V and 3 bases at J, leaving 6 bases unmatched. Germline CDR1 is SGHNT and CDR2 is YYREEE (reference sequence). CDR3: CASSQVGQPNEKLFF. CDR3 nucleotides: TGTGCCAGCAGCCAGGTGGGACAGCCTAATGAAAAACTGTTTTTT.

The chain combines TRBV19 with TRBJ2-7; TRBD2 might be the D (5 bases). The CDR3 totals 18 residues. Germline V lookup: CDR1 LNHDA, CDR2 SQIVND (reference sequence). The V end was cut by 2 bases, the J end by 5 bases, with 25 bases between. CDR3 nucleotide sequence: TGTGCCAGTAGTATAAGCCCCCTCGACCGCCGGACTCGGCACGAGCAGTACTTC. Its protein is CASSISPLDRRTRHEQYF.

J is TRBJ1-1 and V is TRBV11-3; 11 bases map to TRBD1. CDR1 SGHNT and CDR2 YENEEA come from the germline V gene. J gave up 4 bases and V 1 base, and 2 bases lay outside the gene matches. The CDR3 has 15 amino acids. CDR3 residues: CASSLVGTGGTEAFF. In nucleotides, the CDR3 is TGTGCCAGCAGCTTAGTGGGGACAGGGGGCACTGAAGCTTTCTTT.

The rearrangement links TRBV12-5 to TRBJ1-1; D is uncertain. The CDR3 extends over 12 amino acids. V lost 9 bases and J 13 bases, leaving 21 bases between the germline ends. Germline V gene data show CDR1 as LGHNT and CDR2 as FRNRAP. In nucleotides, the CDR3 is TGTGCTAGGGGAGCTACGGGCTACAGCGGTTTCTTT. This translates into CARGATGYSGFF.

The CDR3 DNA reads as TGCGCCAGCAGCTTTCTAGCGGGAGGTCAGTCCTACAATGAGCAGTTCTTC. Translation gives CASSFLAGGQSYNEQFF. This chain uses TRBV5-1 with TRBJ2-1, with TRBD2 identical over 11 bases. The germline gives CDR1 SGHRS, CDR2 YFSETQ. This CDR3 has 17 amino acids. V gave up 2 bases and J gave up 1 base; unmatched junction bases: 5.

The sample holds a few counts of this clone. The rearrangement uses TRBV2 and TRBJ1-2, with 9 nucleotides matching TRBD1. Germline CDR1 and CDR2: SNHLY and FYNNEI. The length of the CDR3 is 14 residues. Trimming removed 2 bases from V and 3 bases from J; junction bases left unmatched: 1. The CDR3 loop reads CASSETGGDYGYTF. DNA of the CDR3: TGTGCCAGCAGTGAAACAGGGGGCGACTATGGCTACACCTTC.

V and J are TRBV27 and TRBJ1-6; 7 nucleotides align to TRBD1. V shed 1 base, J shed 14 bases, and the junction held 8 bases outside the gene matches. This CDR3 contains 14 residues. Germline V CDR1 and CDR2: MNHEY, SMNVEV (reference sequence). The CDR3 reads CASSLFRGSQALHF. The CDR3 region has the DNA TGTGCCAGCAGTTTATTCAGGGGGAGTCAGGCCCTCCACTTT.

This CDR3 reads CASSPHLTLAGGPDTQYF. DNA for the CDR3: TGCGCCAGCAGCCCCCATCTAACCTTAGCGGGGGGGCCAGATACGCAGTATTTT. V is TRBV4-3 and J is TRBJ2-3; 11 bases map to TRBD2. CDR3 length: 18 amino acids. Germline lookup yields CDR1 LGHNA and CDR2 YSLEER. J lost 4 bases, V lost 4 bases, and 13 bases had no gene match.

The V and J genes are TRBV19 and TRBJ2-7; 7 bases agree with TRBD1. Germline V gene data show CDR1 as LNHDA and CDR2 as SQIVND (reference sequence). The CDR3 totals 13 residues. After removal of 4 bases from V and 1 base from J, the junction contained 1 base not matched to a gene. CDR3 sequence: CASSRQGSYEQYF. The DNA for the CDR3 is TGTGCCAGTAGTAGACAGGGTTCCTACGAGCAGTACTTC. The full variable domain, completed using reference TRBV19 and TRBJ2-7, is DGGITQSPKYLFRKEGQNVTLSCEQNLNHDAMYWYRQDPGQGLRLIYYSQIVNDFQKGDIAEGYSVSREKKESFPLTVTSAQKNPTAFYLCASSRQGSYEQYFGPGTRLTVT.

The V and J genes are TRBV12-5 and TRBJ2-3; 14 bases fit TRBD2. The CDR3 covers 21 residues. Germline loops: CDR1 LGHNT, CDR2 FRNRAP. Unmatched junction bases numbered 12, after V lost 0 bases and J lost 1 base. In DNA, the CDR3 is TGTGCTAGTGGTTTGGTGGACCCGACTAGCGGGAGGGGTGAGGGCACAGATACGCAGTATTTT. It translates to CASGLVDPTSGRGEGTDTQYF.

The chain couples TRBV3-1 (or the pseudogene TRBV3-2) to TRBJ2-3; TRBD1 is a possible D gene (5 bases). The CDR3 is made up of 14 amino acids. V was trimmed by 0 bases and J by 2 bases, leaving 6 bases between them. The germline CDR1 and CDR2 sequences are LGHDT and YNNKEL (reference sequence). The CDR3 is CASSQDGATDTQYF. CDR3 nucleotide sequence: TGTGCCAGCAGCCAAGATGGGGCCACAGATACGCAGTATTTT.

V usage is TRBV11-2 and J usage is TRBJ1-6; 8 nucleotides align to TRBD1. Trimming at V came to 3 bases and at J to 6 bases, leaving 7 bases not matched to a gene. From germline, CDR1 is SGHAT and CDR2 FQNNGV. This CDR3 comprises 16 residues. CDR3: CASSFGTGGANSPLHF. The CDR3 region has the DNA TGTGCCAGCAGCTTCGGGACAGGAGGTGCTAATTCACCCCTCCACTTT.

This chain uses TRBV12-3 or TRBV12-4 with TRBJ2-1; 11 bases align to TRBD2. The CDR3 is 13 amino acids. Germline trimming cut 9 bases from V and 8 bases from J; bases unmatched to any gene: 6. CDR3 sequence reads: CASRIAGGDEQFF. The DNA for the CDR3 is TGTGCCAGTAGGATAGCGGGAGGGGATGAGCAGTTCTTC.

The J gene is TRBJ2-2, the V gene TRBV5-1; TRBD2 matches 10 bases. This CDR3 is built from 17 residues. J gave up 5 bases and V 4 bases, and 11 bases lay outside the gene matches. The germline gives CDR1 SGHRS, CDR2 YFSETQ. CDR3 in DNA: TGCGCCAGCAGCAGCAATCTAGCGGGAGAAGGTACCGGGGAGCTGTTTTTT. It yields the protein CASSSNLAGEGTGELFF.

This clone was seen only a few times. The chain is built from TRBV12-5 and TRBJ1-5, with unresolved D. The CDR3 contains 11 residues. Trimming stripped 6 bases from V and 9 bases from J, with 9 bases between. From germline, CDR1 is LGHNT and CDR2 FRNRAP. CDR3 sequence reads: CASGAERPQHF. The CDR3 DNA is TGTGCTAGTGGAGCCGAGCGGCCCCAGCATTTT.